This TCR beta chain appears in the sequencing data of a study of T-cell reconstitution after alpha-beta-depleted transplantation in children. Study-wide results and limits: In some patients, recipient T cells and intrathymic progenitors surviving conditioning explained high day-60 diversity. T-cell counts and diversity at one year following transplant were attributed mainly to newly produced T cells. In patients about two months after transplant, alpha-beta T cells reportedly arose from several hundred expanded graft clones.

A TCRbeta library incorporating unique molecular identifiers was prepared. TCRdb called the PCR reads again in MiXCR, with one record for every CDR3 protein. The table shows about 70,000 distinct CDR3 sequences, with approximately 10% occurring only once. From germline, CDR1 is SQVTM and CDR2 ANQGSEA. The CDR3 extends over 12 amino acids. V lost 6 bases to trimming and J lost 2 bases, with 10 bases between them. This clonotype has ten or more counts. Its antigen is unidentified. The clonotype was recovered from a boy between 10 and 17 years old with acute myeloid leukemia, due to receive a stem cell transplant. The sample consisted of PBMCs, taken before TCRalphabeta/CD19-depleted stem cell transplant. J is TRBJ1-2 and V is TRBV29-1; D might be TRBD1 (6 bases). Written as DNA, the CDR3 is TGCAGCGTACTGACAGGAAACTATGGCTACACCTTC. Translating gives CSVLTGNYGYTF.